Reported below is one T cell receptor (beta chain). What it recognizes is unknown. Germline V gene sequence: CDR1 KGHSH, CDR2 LQKENI. Germline trimming cut 3 bases from V and 5 bases from J; bases unmatched to any gene: 3. The CDR3 sequence is 14 residues long. This specimen comes from a study of a mutant IDH1 vaccine in newly diagnosed glioma. On the study more broadly: Previous treatment comprised radiotherapy, temozolomide, or both, mostly both. General study results and limits: Pseudoprogression apparently lacked any relation to changes in top peripheral T cell clonotypes. Among all patients, vaccine-induced immune responses occurred in 93.3%.

Profiling relied on immunoSEQ multiplex PCR, and the TCRdb table lists in-frame clones only, not all of them. The sample has 88,000 or so clones; roughly 85% are singletons. Indicated time point: week 23, last vaccination. Each dose delivered 300 ug of mutant IDH1 20-mer peptide subcutaneously with imiquimod. New astrocytomas of WHO grade 3 or 4 that were IDH1-mutant and ATRX-lost were found in the donors. This chain connects TRBV18 to TRBJ2-3; 9 bases are shared with TRBD1. The specimen comprised PBMCs, sampled from a glioma patient whose treatment included an IDH1 peptide vaccine. The sequence was obtained from a man in his thirties or forties with glioma. Some clones in this sample may be carry-over from other donors' samples. The CDR3 DNA follows: TGTGCCAGCTCACCTCGGACAGGGGAAGATACGCAGTATTTT. The encoded protein is CASSPRTGEDTQYF.